Sequencing of this T cell receptor beta chain was carried out in a study of regulatory T cells in long-lasting Graves disease. Study context: Graves' patients with a new diagnosis had received antithyroid drugs under 3 months.

Time point of the sample: newly diagnosed GD, antithyroid drugs for less than 3 months. PBMC-extracted RNA yielded the TCR library. Study results and caveats: Patients with persistent Graves' had lower TCR diversity than newly diagnosed patients. Persistent patients had a count of shared public clonotypes (2,741) that exceeded that of new patients (around 960).

Through Arm-PCR of CDR3 regions and iRepertoire HTBI primers, TCR beta libraries were built. Using its own MiXCR run on the multiplex PCR reads, TCRdb lists one record per CDR3 protein. The data contain roughly 500,000 distinct CDR3 sequences, around 13% of them singletons. This clonotype was found many times. Its antigen is still unknown. This CDR3 has 13 residues. Trimming left V 4 bases short and J 2 bases short, with 6 bases between. Germline loops: CDR1 MNHEY, CDR2 SMNVEV (reference sequence). A further study also used this sample, focusing on T cells in Graves' hyperthyroidism and ophthalmopathy. This second study notes: The study enrolled patients aged 18 to 65 with newly diagnosed hyperthyroidism of under 2 months' duration.

The source of this sequence is a woman aged 45 to 65 with Graves disease. Sequenced here: peripheral blood mononuclear cells (PBMCs), sampled at new diagnosis, from a patient treated with antithyroid drugs. The chain carries TRBV27 and TRBJ2-1; no definite D call. The CDR3 DNA reads TGTGCCAGCAGTTACGGAACCTACAATGAGCAGTTCTTC. Its translation: CASSYGTYNEQFF.